This T cell receptor (beta chain) was identified in a study of T cells in Graves' hyperthyroidism and ophthalmopathy. Notes on the study in general: Within blood appeared most thyroid clonotypes that had expanded above 0.001. The model anticipated ophthalmopathy a median around six months pre-onset.

RNA transcripts served as the template for amplifying TCR beta CDR3 regions. Researchers ran a first-round RT-PCR on the TCR CDR3 using the HTBI primer set. MiXCR was run by TCRdb on the multiplex PCR reads, yielding one entry per CDR3 protein. The sample has about 640,000 distinct CDR3 sequences; roughly 14% are singletons. CDR3 length: 14 residues. V was clipped by 4 bases and J by 7 bases; unmatched bases: 6. CDR1 MNHEY and CDR2 SVGEGT come from the germline V gene. Points on this clonotype: Its cognate antigen is unknown.

The gene calls are TRBV6-2 or TRBV6-3 and TRBJ1-5, with 8 positions matching TRBD1. The source is a woman between 45 and 60 years old with Graves' ophthalmopathy. Sequencing was performed on blood. CDR3 nucleotides: TGTGCCAGCAGTTTTGGACAGGGCGGGCAGCCCCAGCATTTT. This codes for CASSFGQGGQPQHF.